Listed below are T cell receptor beta chains from one sample, sequenced in a study of T cell repertoires in cytomegalovirus infection. Each CDR3 protein is one row after TCRdb ran MiXCR on the reads. This sample yields 55,000 to 85,000 distinct CDR3 sequences, of which 3.5% to 4% are seen a single time; around a fifth belongs to the top ten. The sequenced sample consisted of PBMCs. The source of these receptors is a human donor in good health (CMV status not recorded). Some clones in this sample may be carry-over from other donors' samples. Each CDR3 is given with its conserved first and last residue. A D gene is named only where the DNA matches it firmly. For some rows the clone size is stated as once, few or many, or as a class when expanded; others skip it.

V	size	D	J	DNA	CDR3
TRBV7-9	many	TRBD2	TRBJ2-3	TGTGCCAGCAGCACAGGAGGCCTAGCGGGAGCGGGGGATACGCAGTATTTT	CASSTGGLAGAGDTQYF
TRBV10-3	many	NA	TRBJ2-7	TGTGCCATCAGTGATACGACCTTCTTCGAGCAGTACTTC	CAISDTTFFEQYF
TRBV7-2	many	NA	TRBJ1-3	TGTGCCAGCAGCCCACGGGACCCCTCTGGAAACACCATATATTTT	CASSPRDPSGNTIYF
TRBV5-5	many	NA	TRBJ1-1	TGTGCCAGCAGCTTGTACCAGATGAACACTGAAGCTTTCTTT	CASSLYQMNTEAFF
TRBV7-2	many	NA	TRBJ2-3	TGTGCCAGCAGCTTATCCTTCACAGATACGCAGTATTTT	CASSLSFTDTQYF
TRBV7-2	many	NA	TRBJ1-2	TGTGCCAGCAGCCCTGGACAAGGGCGAGTCTATGGCTACACCTTC	CASSPGQGRVYGYTF
TRBV7-2	many	NA	TRBJ2-7	TGTGCCAGCAGCTTACAGTGGCTGGGCGAGCAGTACTTC	CASSLQWLGEQYF
TRBV7-2	many	NA	TRBJ2-1	TGTGCCAGCAGCTTAGTAAGCTCCCACAGCTCCTACAATGAGCAGTTCTTC	CASSLVSSHSSYNEQFF
TRBV7-8	many	NA	TRBJ1-6	TGTGCCAGCAGCTCCAGGGGTTGGAATTCACCCCTCCACTTT	CASSSRGWNSPLHF
TRBV7-2	many	NA	TRBJ1-5	TGTGCCAGCAGCTTCTATGGTAGCAATCAGCCCCAGCATTTT	CASSFYGSNQPQHF
TRBV7-8	many	TRBD1	TRBJ1-5	TGTGCCAGCAGCCTGGCGGACAGGGCAAATCAGCCCCAGCATTTT	CASSLADRANQPQHF
TRBV7-2	many	TRBD2	TRBJ2-1	TGTGCCAGCAGCCCAGGACTAGCGGGAGGCCGGGTTAGGAATGAGCAGTTCTTC	CASSPGLAGGRVRNEQFF
TRBV7-2	NA	TRBD2	TRBJ2-2	TGTGCCAGCAGCCGAGACCGGGGGGGCCATCCGGCGGAGCTGTTTTTT	CASSRDRGGHPAELFF
TRBV7-8	many	TRBD2	TRBJ2-7	TGTGCCAGCAGCTCTGGGGGACTAGCGGGAGTCTACGAGCAGTACTTC	CASSSGGLAGVYEQYF
TRBV7-2	many	TRBD2	TRBJ2-5	TGTGCCAGCAGCACGGTTAGCGGGAGGGAGACCCAGTACTTC	CASSTVSGRETQYF
TRBV7-8	many	NA	TRBJ2-4	TGTGCCAGCAGCTTAGGGTGGCAGGCCCTAGCCAAAAACATTCAGTACTTC	CASSLGWQALAKNIQYF
TRBV7-2	NA	NA	TRBJ2-7	TGTGCCAGCAGCTTAGTCGGGTCTTCCAGCTCCTACGAGCAGTACTTC	CASSLVGSSSSYEQYF
TRBV15	many	NA	TRBJ1-2	TGTGCCACCAGCAGAGACCGCCGGGCGTCGACTGGCTACACCTTC	CATSRDRRASTGYTF
TRBV7-2	many	NA	TRBJ1-2	TGTGCCAGCAGCTTAGGGCAACCTTTCAACTATGGCTACACCTTC	CASSLGQPFNYGYTF
TRBV6-1	many	NA	TRBJ1-1	TGTGCCAGCTCGGACCGAGGTAACACTGAAGCTTTCTTT	CASSDRGNTEAFF
TRBV7-6	many	NA	TRBJ1-3	TGTGCCAGCAGCCCAGATAGCCCCTCTGGAAACACCATATATTTT	CASSPDSPSGNTIYF
TRBV7-2	many	NA	TRBJ2-2	TGTGCCAGCAGCTTAAGGGCTAAAGCGGGTCTGGGGGAGCTGTTTTTT	CASSLRAKAGLGELFF
TRBV10-3	few	TRBD1	TRBJ2-3	TGTGCCATCAGTGAGCCGAAACAGGGGGCCACAGATACGCAGTATTTT	CAISEPKQGATDTQYF
TRBV7-2	many	TRBD1	TRBJ2-3	TGTGCCAGCAGCCCGACCGGGACAGGGTTAGATACGCAGTATTTT	CASSPTGTGLDTQYF
TRBV28	many	NA	TRBJ2-3	TGTGCCAGCAGTCCGCGGGACCGAGATACGCAGTATTTT	CASSPRDRDTQYF
TRBV12-3/TRBV12-4	many	TRBD2	TRBJ2-3	TGTGCCAGCAGTAAACTAGCGGGTCCAGATACGCAGTATTTT	CASSKLAGPDTQYF
TRBV7-2	many	NA	TRBJ1-1	TGTGCCAGCAGCTTAAAGCGCTTGGGGAACACTGAAGCTTTCTTT	CASSLKRLGNTEAFF
TRBV4-2	few	TRBD1	TRBJ1-2	TGTGCCAGCAGCCAAGGACAGGGGTATGGCTACACCTTC	CASSQGQGYGYTF
TRBV6-5	once	TRBD1	TRBJ1-1	TGTGCCAGCAGCCGGGGACAGGCAACAGAAGCTTTCTTT	CASSRGQATEAFF
TRBV20-1	many	NA	TRBJ1-3	TGCAGTGCCGGGAATTCTGGAAACACCATATATTTT	CSAGNSGNTIYF
TRBV7-6	many	NA	TRBJ1-2	TGTGCCAGCAGCAACCGGGACCACGGCTACACCTTC	CASSNRDHGYTF
TRBV7-8	many	NA	TRBJ2-7	TGTGCCAGCAGCTTGTCGGGTAGATACTACGAGCAGTACTTC	CASSLSGRYYEQYF
TRBV7-4	many	TRBD1	TRBJ1-2	TGTGCCAGCACGGACAGGGGGCTTGGCTACACCTTC	CASTDRGLGYTF
TRBV7-2	NA	TRBD1	TRBJ1-6	TGTGCCAGAAGCTTGGGACAGGGAAGGGCACCCCTCCACTTT	CARSLGQGRAPLHF
TRBV7-2	many	NA	TRBJ2-1	TGTGCCAGCAGCAAGGGGGCGGGGGCAGTCGAGCAGTTCTTC	CASSKGAGAVEQFF
TRBV12-3/TRBV12-4	many	NA	TRBJ2-5	TGTGCCAGCAGTTTACGGACCCAGTACTTC	CASSLRTQYF
TRBV29-1	many	NA	TRBJ1-4	TGCAGCGTCATAGGGAGGAATGAAAAACTGTTTTTT	CSVIGRNEKLFF
TRBV27	many	NA	TRBJ1-6	TGTGCCAGCAGTTTAGGGGGGGCTTCACCCCTCCACTTT	CASSLGGASPLHF
TRBV7-8	NA	TRBD2	TRBJ2-2	TGTGCCAGCAGCCCTTCTAGCGGGGGGGCCGTCGGGGAGCTGTTTTTT	CASSPSSGGAVGELFF
TRBV6-2/TRBV6-3	many	NA	TRBJ2-7	TGTGCCAGCAGTTACTCCAGAAGCTACGAGCAGTACTTC	CASSYSRSYEQYF
TRBV2	many	NA	TRBJ2-7	TGTGCCAGCAGTCCCCGGAGCTCCTACGAGCAGTACTTC	CASSPRSSYEQYF
TRBV27	few	TRBD2	TRBJ2-7	TGTGCCAGCCGCCTAGCGGGCACCTACGAGCAGTACTTC	CASRLAGTYEQYF